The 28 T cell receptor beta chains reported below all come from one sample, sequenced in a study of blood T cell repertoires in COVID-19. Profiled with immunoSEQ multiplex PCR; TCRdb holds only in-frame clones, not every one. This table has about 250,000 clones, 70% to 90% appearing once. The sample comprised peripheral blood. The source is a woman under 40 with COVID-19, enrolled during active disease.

In nucleotides, the CDR3 is TGTGCCAGCTTAGCCCGGGACAGGGAATTAGATACGCAGTATTTT. Protein sequence: CASLARDRELDTQYF. The V and J genes are TRBV7-6 and TRBJ2-3, with 9 bases fitting TRBD1. This CDR3 has 15 amino acids. CDR1 and CDR2 (germline): SGHVS, FNYEAQ. Trimming at V came to 8 bases and at J to 5 bases, leaving 11 bases not matched to a gene.

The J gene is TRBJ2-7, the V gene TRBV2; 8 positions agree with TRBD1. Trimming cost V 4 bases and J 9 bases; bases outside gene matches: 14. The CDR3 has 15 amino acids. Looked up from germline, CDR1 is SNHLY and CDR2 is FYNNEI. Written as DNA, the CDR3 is TGTGCCAGCAGTGCGACTAACAGAGGACAGGGCGGGCAGTACTTC. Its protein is CASSATNRGQGGQYF.

The CDR3 is CASSLVGTADNYGYTF. In DNA form, the CDR3 reads TGTGCCAGCAGCTTAGTGGGGACAGCAGATAACTATGGCTACACCTTC. J is TRBJ1-2 and V is TRBV7-2, with 7 bases identical to TRBD1. Germline lookup yields CDR1 SGHTA and CDR2 FQGNSA. The CDR3 totals 16 residues. V shed 1 base and J 1 base; nucleotides not matched to a gene: 6.

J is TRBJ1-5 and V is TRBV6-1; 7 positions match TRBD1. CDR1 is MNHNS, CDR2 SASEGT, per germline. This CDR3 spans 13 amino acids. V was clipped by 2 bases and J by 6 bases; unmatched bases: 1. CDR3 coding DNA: TGTGCCAGCAGTGAAAGGGGGCCTCAGCCCCAGCATTTT. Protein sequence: CASSERGPQPQHF.

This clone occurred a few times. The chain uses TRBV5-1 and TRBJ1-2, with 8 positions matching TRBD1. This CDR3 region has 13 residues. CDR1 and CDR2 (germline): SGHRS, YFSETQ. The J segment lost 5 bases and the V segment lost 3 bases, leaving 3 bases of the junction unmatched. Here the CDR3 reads CASSSGQDYGYTF. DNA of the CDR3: TGCGCCAGCAGCTCGGGACAGGATTATGGCTACACCTTC.

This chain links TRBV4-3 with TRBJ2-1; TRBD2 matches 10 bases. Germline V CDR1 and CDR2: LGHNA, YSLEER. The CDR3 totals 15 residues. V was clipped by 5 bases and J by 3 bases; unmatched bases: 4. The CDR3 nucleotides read TGCGCCAGCAGCTACGGACTAGCGGTCTACAATGAGCAGTTCTTC. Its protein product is CASSYGLAVYNEQFF.

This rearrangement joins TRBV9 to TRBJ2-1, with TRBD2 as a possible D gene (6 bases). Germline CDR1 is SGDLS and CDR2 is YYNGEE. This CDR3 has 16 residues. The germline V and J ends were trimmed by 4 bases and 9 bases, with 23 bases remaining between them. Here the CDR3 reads CASSSHPGEGRREQFF. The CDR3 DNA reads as TGTGCCAGCAGCTCCCATCCGGGGGAAGGTAGGCGTGAGCAGTTCTTC.

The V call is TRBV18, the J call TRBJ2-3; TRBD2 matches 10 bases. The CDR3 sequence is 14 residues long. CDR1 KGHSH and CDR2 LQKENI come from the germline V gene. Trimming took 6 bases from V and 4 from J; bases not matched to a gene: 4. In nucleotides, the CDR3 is TGTGCCAGCTCTCCTAGCGGGAGATCAGATACGCAGTATTTT. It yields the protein CASSPSGRSDTQYF. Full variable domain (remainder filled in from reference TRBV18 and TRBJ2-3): NAGVMQNPRHLVRRRGQEARLRCSPMKGHSHVYWYRQLPEEGLKFMVYLQKENIIDESGMPKERFSAEFPKEGPSILRIQQVVRGDSAAYFCASSPSGRSDTQYFGPGTRLTVL.

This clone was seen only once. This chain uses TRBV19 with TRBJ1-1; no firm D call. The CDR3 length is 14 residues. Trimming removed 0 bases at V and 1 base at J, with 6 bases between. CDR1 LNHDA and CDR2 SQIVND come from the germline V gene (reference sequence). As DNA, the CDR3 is TGTGCCAGTAGTATAGATCTAGCGAACACTGAAGCTTTCTTT. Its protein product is CASSIDLANTEAFF. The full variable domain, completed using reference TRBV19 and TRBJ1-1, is DGGITQSPKYLFRKEGQNVTLSCEQNLNHDAMYWYRQDPGQGLRLIYYSQIVNDFQKGDIAEGYSVSREKKESFPLTVTSAQKNPTAFYLCASSIDLANTEAFFGQGTRLTVV.

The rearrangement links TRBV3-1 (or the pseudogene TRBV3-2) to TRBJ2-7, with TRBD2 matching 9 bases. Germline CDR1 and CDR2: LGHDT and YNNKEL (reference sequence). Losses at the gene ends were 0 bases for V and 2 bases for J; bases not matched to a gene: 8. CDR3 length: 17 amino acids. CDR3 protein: CASSQDSSGRLAYEQYV. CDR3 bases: TGTGCCAGCAGCCAAGACAGCAGCGGGAGGTTGGCCTACGAGCAGTACGTC.

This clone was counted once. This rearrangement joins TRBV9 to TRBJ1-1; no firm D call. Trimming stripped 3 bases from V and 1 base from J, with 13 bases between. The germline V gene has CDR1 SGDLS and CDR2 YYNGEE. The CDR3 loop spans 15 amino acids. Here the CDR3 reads CASSAGLDPNTEAFF. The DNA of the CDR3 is TGTGCCAGCAGCGCAGGTTTGGATCCGAACACTGAAGCTTTCTTT.

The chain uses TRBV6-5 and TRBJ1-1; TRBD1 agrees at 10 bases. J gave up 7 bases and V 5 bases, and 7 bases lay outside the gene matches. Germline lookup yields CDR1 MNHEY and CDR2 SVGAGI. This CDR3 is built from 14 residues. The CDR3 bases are TGTGCCAGCAGTATAGACAGGGGGCGCGTTGAAGCTTTCTTT. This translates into CASSIDRGRVEAFF.

CDR3 sequence (DNA): TGCGCCAGCAGCGTCGGGGGGCCGAACAATGAGCAGTTCTTC. This translates into CASSVGGPNNEQFF. V is TRBV5-1 and J is TRBJ2-1; a possible D gene is TRBD2 (7 bases). Germline V lookup: CDR1 SGHRS, CDR2 YFSETQ. The germline V and J ends were trimmed by 4 bases and 5 bases, with 13 bases remaining between them. CDR3 length: 14 amino acids.

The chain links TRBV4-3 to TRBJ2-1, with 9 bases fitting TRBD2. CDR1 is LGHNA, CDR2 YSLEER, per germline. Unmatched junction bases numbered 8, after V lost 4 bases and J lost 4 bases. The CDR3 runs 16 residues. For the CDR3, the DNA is TGCGCCAGCAGCCTCCTCCTAGCGGGGCTTTACAATGAGCAGTTCTTC. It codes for CASSLLLAGLYNEQFF.

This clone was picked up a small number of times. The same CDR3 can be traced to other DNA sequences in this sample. CDR3 coding DNA: TGCGCCAGCAGCCAAGACTTGGGGGCTTACGAGCAGTACTTC. As protein: CASSQDLGAYEQYF. This chain connects TRBV4-1 to TRBJ2-7, with a possible D match to TRBD1 (6 bases). CDR1 and CDR2 from the germline V gene are MGHRA and YSYEKL. Deletions cut 0 bases from V and 4 bases from J, with 10 bases between. The CDR3 covers 14 residues.

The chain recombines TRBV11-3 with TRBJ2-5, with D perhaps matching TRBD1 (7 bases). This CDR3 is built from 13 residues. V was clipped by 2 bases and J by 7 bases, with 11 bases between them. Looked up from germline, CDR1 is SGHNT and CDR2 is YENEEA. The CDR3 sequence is CASSLRQGGTQYF. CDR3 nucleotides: TGTGCCAGCAGCTTACGCCAGGGGGGGACCCAGTACTTC.

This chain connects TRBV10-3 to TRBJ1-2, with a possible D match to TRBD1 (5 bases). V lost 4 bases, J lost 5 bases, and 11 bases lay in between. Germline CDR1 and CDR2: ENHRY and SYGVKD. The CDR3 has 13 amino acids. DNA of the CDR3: TGTGCCATCAGTGGGCAGGGTATTTATGGCTACACCTTC. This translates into CAISGQGIYGYTF.

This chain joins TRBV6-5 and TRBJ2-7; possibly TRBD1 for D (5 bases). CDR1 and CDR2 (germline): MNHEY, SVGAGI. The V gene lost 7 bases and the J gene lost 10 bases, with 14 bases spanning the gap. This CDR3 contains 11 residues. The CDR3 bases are TGTGCCAGCACCACCGGACAATTCCAGTACTTC. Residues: CASTTGQFQYF.

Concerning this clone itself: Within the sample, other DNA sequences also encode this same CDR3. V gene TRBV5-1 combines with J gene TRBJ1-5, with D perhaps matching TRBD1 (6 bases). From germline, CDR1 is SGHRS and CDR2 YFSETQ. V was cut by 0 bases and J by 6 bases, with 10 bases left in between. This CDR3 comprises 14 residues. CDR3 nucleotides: TGCGCCAGCAGCTTGGGAGGGGGGGGTCAGCCCCAGCATTTT. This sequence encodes CASSLGGGGQPQHF.

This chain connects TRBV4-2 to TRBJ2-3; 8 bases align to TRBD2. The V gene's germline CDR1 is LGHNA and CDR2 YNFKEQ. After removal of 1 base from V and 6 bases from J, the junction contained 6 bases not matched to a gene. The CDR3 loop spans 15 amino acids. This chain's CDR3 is CASSQVGLDDDTQYF. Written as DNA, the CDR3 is TGTGCCAGCAGCCAAGTGGGACTAGATGACGATACGCAGTATTTT.

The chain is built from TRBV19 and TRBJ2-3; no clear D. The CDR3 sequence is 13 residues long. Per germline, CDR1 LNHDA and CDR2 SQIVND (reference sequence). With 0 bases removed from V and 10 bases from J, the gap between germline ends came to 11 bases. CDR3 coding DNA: TGTGCCAGTAGTATAGAGGCCCGGGTTGCGCAGTATTTT. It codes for CASSIEARVAQYF.

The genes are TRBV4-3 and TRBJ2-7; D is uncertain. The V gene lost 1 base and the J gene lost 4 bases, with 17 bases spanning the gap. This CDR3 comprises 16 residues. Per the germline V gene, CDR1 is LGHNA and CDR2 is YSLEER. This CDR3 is CASSQGRPSETYEQYF. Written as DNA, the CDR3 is TGCGCCAGCAGCCAAGGTCGCCCATCGGAGACTTACGAGCAGTACTTC.

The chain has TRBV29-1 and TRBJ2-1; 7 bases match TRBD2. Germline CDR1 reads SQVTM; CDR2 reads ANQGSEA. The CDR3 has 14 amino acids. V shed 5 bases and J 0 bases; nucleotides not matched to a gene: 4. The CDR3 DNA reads TGCAGCGTTCGCGGGGGAAGCTCCTACAATGAGCAGTTCTTC. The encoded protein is CSVRGGSSYNEQFF.

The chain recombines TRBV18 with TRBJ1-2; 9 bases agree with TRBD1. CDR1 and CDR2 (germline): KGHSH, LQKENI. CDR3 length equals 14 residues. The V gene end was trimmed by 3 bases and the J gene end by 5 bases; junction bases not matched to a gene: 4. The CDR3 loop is CASSPSGQGYGYTF. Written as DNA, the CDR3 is TGTGCCAGCTCACCTTCTGGACAGGGGTATGGCTACACCTTC.

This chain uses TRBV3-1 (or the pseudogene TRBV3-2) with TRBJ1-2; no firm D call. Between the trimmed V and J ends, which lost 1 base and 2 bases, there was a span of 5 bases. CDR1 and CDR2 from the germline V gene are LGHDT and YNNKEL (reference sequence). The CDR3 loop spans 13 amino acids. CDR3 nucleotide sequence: TGTGCCAGCAGCCAAGTCAGGAACTATGGCTACACCTTC. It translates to CASSQVRNYGYTF.

The CDR3 loop is CASSPGGVPLGYTF. The CDR3 DNA is TGTGCCAGCAGCCCGGGAGGGGTCCCTTTAGGCTACACCTTC. V and J are TRBV7-9 and TRBJ1-2, with D perhaps TRBD1 (5 bases). The germline CDR1 and CDR2 sequences are SEHNR and FQNEAQ (reference sequence). Trimming shortened V by 5 bases and J by 8 bases, and 18 bases separated the two germline ends. This CDR3 has 14 residues.

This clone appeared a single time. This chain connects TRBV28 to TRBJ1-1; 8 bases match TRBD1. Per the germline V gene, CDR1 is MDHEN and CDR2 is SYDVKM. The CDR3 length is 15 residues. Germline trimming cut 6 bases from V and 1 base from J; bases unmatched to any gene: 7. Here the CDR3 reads CASRTPGQENTEAFF. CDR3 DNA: TGTGCCAGCAGAACACCGGGACAGGAGAACACTGAAGCTTTCTTT.

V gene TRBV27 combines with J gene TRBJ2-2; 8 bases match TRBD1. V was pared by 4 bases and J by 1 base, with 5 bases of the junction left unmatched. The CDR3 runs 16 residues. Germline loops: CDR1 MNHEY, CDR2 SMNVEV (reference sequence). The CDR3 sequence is CASSSPGTGNTGELFF. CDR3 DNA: TGTGCCAGCAGTTCCCCCGGGACAGGGAACACCGGGGAGCTGTTTTTT.